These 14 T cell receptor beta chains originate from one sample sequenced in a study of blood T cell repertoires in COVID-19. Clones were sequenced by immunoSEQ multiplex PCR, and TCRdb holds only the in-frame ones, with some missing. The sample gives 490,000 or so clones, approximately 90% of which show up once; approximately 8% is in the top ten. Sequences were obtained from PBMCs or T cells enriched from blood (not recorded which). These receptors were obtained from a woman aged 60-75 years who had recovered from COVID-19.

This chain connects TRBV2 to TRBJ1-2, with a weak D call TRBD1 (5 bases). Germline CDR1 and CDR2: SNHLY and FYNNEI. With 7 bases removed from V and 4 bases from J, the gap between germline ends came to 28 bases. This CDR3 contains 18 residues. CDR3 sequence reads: CASKPKGLAGQLFYGYTF. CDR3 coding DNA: TGTGCCAGCAAGCCAAAGGGTCTCGCGGGGCAGTTATTCTATGGCTACACCTTC.

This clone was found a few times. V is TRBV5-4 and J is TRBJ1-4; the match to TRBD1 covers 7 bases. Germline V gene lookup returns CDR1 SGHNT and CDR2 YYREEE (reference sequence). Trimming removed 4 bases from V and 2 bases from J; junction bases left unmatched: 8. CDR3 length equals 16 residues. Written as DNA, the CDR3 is TGTGCCAGCAGCAATAGACAGGGTGGGACTAATGAAAAACTGTTTTTT. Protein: CASSNRQGGTNEKLFF.

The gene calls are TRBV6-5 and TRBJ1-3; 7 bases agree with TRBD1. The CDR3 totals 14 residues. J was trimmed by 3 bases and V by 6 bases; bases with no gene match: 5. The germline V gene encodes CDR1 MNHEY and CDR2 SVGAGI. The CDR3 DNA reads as TGTGCCAGCAGCCCCACAGGGGTTGGAAACACCATATATTTT. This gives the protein CASSPTGVGNTIYF.

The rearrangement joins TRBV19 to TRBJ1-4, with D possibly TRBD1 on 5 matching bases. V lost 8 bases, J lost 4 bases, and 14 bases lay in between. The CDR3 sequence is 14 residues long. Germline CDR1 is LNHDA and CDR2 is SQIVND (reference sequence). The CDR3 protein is CASRQGFNNEKLFF. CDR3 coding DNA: TGTGCCAGTCGCCAGGGTTTCAATAATGAAAAACTGTTTTTT.

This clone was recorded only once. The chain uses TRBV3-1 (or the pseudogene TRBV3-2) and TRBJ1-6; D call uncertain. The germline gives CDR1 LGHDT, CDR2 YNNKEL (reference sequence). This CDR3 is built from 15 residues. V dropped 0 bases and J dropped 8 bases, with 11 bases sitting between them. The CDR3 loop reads CASSQDFGEDSPLHF. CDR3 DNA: TGTGCCAGCAGCCAAGATTTCGGGGAGGATTCACCCCTCCACTTT.

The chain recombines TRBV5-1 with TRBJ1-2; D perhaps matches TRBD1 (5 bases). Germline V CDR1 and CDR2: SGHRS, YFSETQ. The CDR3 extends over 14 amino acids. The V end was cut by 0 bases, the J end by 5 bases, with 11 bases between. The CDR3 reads CASSLGQNNYGYTF. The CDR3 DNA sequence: TGCGCCAGCAGCTTGGGACAGAACAATTATGGCTACACCTTC.

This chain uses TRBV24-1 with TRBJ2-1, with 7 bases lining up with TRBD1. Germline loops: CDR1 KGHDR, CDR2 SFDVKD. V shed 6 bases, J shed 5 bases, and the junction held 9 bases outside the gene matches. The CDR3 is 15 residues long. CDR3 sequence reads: CATSRQGEGNNEQFF. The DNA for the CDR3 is TGTGCCACCAGTAGACAGGGAGAAGGCAACAATGAGCAGTTCTTC.

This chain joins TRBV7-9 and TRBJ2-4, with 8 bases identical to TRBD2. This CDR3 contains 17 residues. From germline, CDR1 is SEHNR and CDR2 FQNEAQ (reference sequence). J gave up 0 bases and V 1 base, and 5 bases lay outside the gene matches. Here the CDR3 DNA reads TGTGCCAGCAGCTTAGTCTCGGGGGGGCTAGCCAAAAACATTCAGTACTTC. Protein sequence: CASSLVSGGLAKNIQYF.

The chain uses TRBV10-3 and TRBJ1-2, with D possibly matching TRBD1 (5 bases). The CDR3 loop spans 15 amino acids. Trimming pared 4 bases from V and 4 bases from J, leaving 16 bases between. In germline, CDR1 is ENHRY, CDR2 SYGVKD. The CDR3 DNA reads TGTGCCATCAGTGGGGTCCTAGGGGACTCCTATGGCTACACCTTC. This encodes CAISGVLGDSYGYTF.

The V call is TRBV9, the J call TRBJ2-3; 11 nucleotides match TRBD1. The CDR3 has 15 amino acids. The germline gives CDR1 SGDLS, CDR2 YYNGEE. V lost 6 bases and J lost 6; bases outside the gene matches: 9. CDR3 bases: TGTGCCAGCACCCCCGGACAGGGGGCAGGGGATACGCAGTATTTT. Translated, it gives CASTPGQGAGDTQYF.

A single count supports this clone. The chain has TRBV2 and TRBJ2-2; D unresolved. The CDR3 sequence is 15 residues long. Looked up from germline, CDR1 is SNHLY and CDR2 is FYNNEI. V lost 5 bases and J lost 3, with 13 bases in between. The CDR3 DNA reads TGTGCCAGCAGTCTGACTCAGCCAGACACCGGGGAGCTGTTTTTT. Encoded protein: CASSLTQPDTGELFF.

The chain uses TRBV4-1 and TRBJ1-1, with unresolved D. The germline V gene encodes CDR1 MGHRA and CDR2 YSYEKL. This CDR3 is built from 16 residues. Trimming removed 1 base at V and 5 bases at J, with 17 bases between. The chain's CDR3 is CASSQGLAGVGTEAFF. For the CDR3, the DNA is TGCGCCAGCAGCCAAGGCCTTGCGGGAGTTGGGACTGAAGCTTTCTTT.

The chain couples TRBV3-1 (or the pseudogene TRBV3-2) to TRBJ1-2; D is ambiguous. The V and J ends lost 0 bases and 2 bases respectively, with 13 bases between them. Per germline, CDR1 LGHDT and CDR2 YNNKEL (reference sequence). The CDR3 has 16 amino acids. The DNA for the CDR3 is TGTGCCAGCAGCCAAGATTGGAGGCCGTCCAACTATGGCTACACCTTC. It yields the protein CASSQDWRPSNYGYTF.

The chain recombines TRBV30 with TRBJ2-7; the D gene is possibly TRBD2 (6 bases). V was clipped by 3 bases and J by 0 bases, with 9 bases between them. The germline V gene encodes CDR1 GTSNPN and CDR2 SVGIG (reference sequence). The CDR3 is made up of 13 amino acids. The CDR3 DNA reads TGTGCCTGGAGAGGGAGGAGCTCCTACGAGCAGTACTTC. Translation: CAWRGRSSYEQYF.